This TCR beta chain stems from a study of blood T cells in healthy people across ages. Study details: Researchers report that template switching captured about one barcoded beta molecule per two T cells.

Next came a second PCR, run for roughly 7 to 12 cycles, which used a sample-barcoded 5' primer along with a J-beta primer mix. Each CDR3 protein gets one entry after TCRdb re-called the 5' RACE reads with MiXCR. The table lists 550,000 to 800,000 distinct CDR3 sequences, roughly 21% of them singletons, with roughly 3.6% in the top ten. J gave up 4 bases and V 2 bases, and 3 bases lay outside the gene matches. Germline V gene data show CDR1 as SQVTM and CDR2 as ANQGSEA. The CDR3 loop spans 13 amino acids. Study results and caveats: Whereas aged donors had fewer naive CD4+ cells, long-lived donors had more of them and higher diversity. Age brought a roughly linear fall in TCR beta diversity measured per million T cells.

This clonotype was observed many times. What it binds is unknown. The rearrangement links TRBV29-1 to TRBJ1-2; 8 bases line up with TRBD1. The specimen was blood. The receptor was derived from a man between 65 and 85 years old in good health. The CDR3 sequence is CSVEPGGVYGYTF. DNA for the CDR3: TGCAGCGTTGAACCAGGGGGCGTCTATGGCTACACCTTC.